These 20 T cell receptor beta chains came from one sample sequenced in a study of cytomegalovirus exposure and HLA in healthy donors (dated by TCRdb to 2016 to 2017). Library preparation was by the immunoSEQ multiplex PCR assay. A mixture of 60 forward primers for TCR Vbeta segments and 13 reverse primers for TCR Jbeta segments was used in the multiplex PCR. Here the immuneACCESS table is served through TCRdb, limited to in-frame sequences with V and J called. Missing clones are a known gap in these copies; in checked studies unresolved V genes cover under half, and the rest lacks a known reason. The sample data list 150,000 or so clones, and roughly 66% of these were observed just once. The ten largest clones add up to approximately 1.8% of the sample. Sequencing was carried out using PBMCs. These TCRs come from a woman between 18 and 30 years old in good health and CMV-seronegative.

The rearrangement uses TRBV4-1 and TRBJ1-1, with 8 bases aligning to TRBD1. Germline V gene data show CDR1 as MGHRA and CDR2 as YSYEKL. Germline trimming cut 4 bases from V and 5 bases from J; bases unmatched to any gene: 9. CDR3 length: 15 amino acids. For the CDR3, the DNA is TGCGCCAGCAGCCGAATGACAGGGGCCGGGACTGAAGCTTTCTTT. Translating it yields CASSRMTGAGTEAFF.

V usage is TRBV18 and J usage is TRBJ2-1; TRBD2 agrees at 8 bases. Losses at the gene ends were 3 bases for V and 6 bases for J; bases not matched to a gene: 10. The CDR3 length is 16 residues. The germline gives CDR1 KGHSH, CDR2 LQKENI. CDR3 DNA: TGTGCCAGCTCACCCTACTACCGGGAGGGCCCCAATGAGCAGTTCTTC. Encoded protein: CASSPYYREGPNEQFF.

The genes are TRBV5-4 and TRBJ1-2; 10 bases map to TRBD1. The CDR3 runs to 15 residues. V gave up 1 base and J gave up 4 bases; unmatched junction bases: 4. Germline V gene data show CDR1 as SGHNT and CDR2 as YYREEE (reference sequence). The CDR3 DNA reads as TGTGCCAGCAGCTTGCCACGACAGGGGGCCTATGGCTACACCTTC. Translated: CASSLPRQGAYGYTF.

This chain connects TRBV15 to TRBJ2-7; 7 bases align to TRBD2. Germline trimming cut 3 bases from V and 0 bases from J; bases unmatched to any gene: 2. Germline loops: CDR1 LNHNV, CDR2 YYDKDF (reference sequence). This CDR3 is 14 amino acids long. Here the CDR3 reads CATSRGGVSYEQYV. For the CDR3, the DNA is TGTGCCACCAGCAGGGGGGGGGTCTCCTACGAGCAGTACGTC.

The chain combines TRBV5-1 with TRBJ2-1; 12 positions match TRBD2. The germline CDR1 and CDR2 sequences are SGHRS and YFSETQ. This CDR3 is 19 amino acids long. The V segment lost 4 bases and the J segment 7 bases; nucleotides outside the gene matches: 18. This CDR3 reads CASSHGASGRALWSNEQFF. The CDR3 DNA reads TGCGCCAGCAGCCACGGGGCTAGCGGGAGGGCCCTTTGGTCGAATGAGCAGTTCTTC.

The chain is built from TRBV15 and TRBJ2-7, with TRBD1 identical over 11 bases. V shed 3 bases, J shed 6 bases, and the junction held 4 bases outside the gene matches. This CDR3 has 14 amino acids. Germline V gene sequence: CDR1 LNHNV, CDR2 YYDKDF (reference sequence). The chain's CDR3 is CATSRAGQGGEQYV. The CDR3 nucleotides are TGTGCCACCAGCAGGGCGGGACAGGGGGGCGAGCAGTACGTC.

V and J are TRBV28 and TRBJ2-7; weak D call: TRBD2 (7 bases). The germline CDR1 and CDR2 sequences are MDHEN and SYDVKM. The length of the CDR3 is 12 residues. V lost 8 bases and J 6 bases, leaving 14 bases between the germline ends. The CDR3 loop reads CASGGGLTEQYF. The CDR3 bases are TGTGCCAGCGGGGGGGGGCTCACCGAGCAGTACTTC. The full variable domain, its missing parts supplied by reference TRBV28 and TRBJ2-7, is DVKVTQSSRYLVKRTGEKVFLECVQDMDHENMFWYRQDPGLGLRLIYFSYDVKMKEKGDIPEGYSVSREKKERFSLILESASTNQTSMYLCASGGGLTEQYFGPGTRLTVT.

V usage is TRBV4-1 and J usage is TRBJ1-5; D might be TRBD1 (5 bases). The CDR3 totals 16 residues. CDR1 and CDR2 (germline): MGHRA, YSYEKL. V shed 6 bases and J shed 2 bases, with 17 bases lying between them. This CDR3 reads CASSPGRGFGNQPQHF. DNA of the CDR3: TGCGCCAGCAGTCCGGGCCGGGGGTTTGGCAATCAGCCCCAGCATTTT.

This clone was detected once. The chain couples TRBV6-1 to TRBJ1-5, with D uncertain. Per the germline V gene, CDR1 is MNHNS and CDR2 is SASEGT. The CDR3 length is 12 residues. V lost 9 bases to trimming and J lost 3 bases, with 9 bases between them. The CDR3 protein is CARPGNNQPQHF. In nucleotides, the CDR3 is TGTGCCAGACCGGGGAACAATCAGCCCCAGCATTTT.

The chain employs TRBV7-2 and TRBJ2-5; 8 positions match TRBD1. The CDR3 is 15 amino acids. The junction had 13 bases not matched to a gene; V was cut back by 8 bases and J by 5 bases. Germline CDR1 SGHTA, CDR2 FQGNSA. CDR3 amino acids: CASGEVQGASETQYF. CDR3 nucleotides: TGTGCCAGCGGGGAAGTGCAGGGGGCTTCGGAGACCCAGTACTTC.

The chain employs TRBV5-1 and TRBJ2-2, with D tentatively TRBD2 (5 bases). Trimming shortened V by 0 bases and J by 7 bases, and 7 bases separated the two germline ends. The germline gives CDR1 SGHRS, CDR2 YFSETQ. CDR3 length equals 13 residues. CDR3 nucleotides: TGCGCCAGCAGCTTGGCCGGGGACGGGGAGCTGTTTTTT. Its translation: CASSLAGDGELFF.

The rearrangement links TRBV11-1 to TRBJ2-1; 8 nucleotides line up with TRBD2. Looked up from germline, CDR1 is SGHAT and CDR2 is FQDESV (reference sequence). This CDR3 has 15 residues. After removal of 1 base from V and 7 bases from J, the junction contained 6 bases not matched to a gene. CDR3 amino acids: CASSLEAGVVNEQFF. The CDR3 nucleotides are TGTGCCAGCAGCTTAGAAGCGGGAGTGGTAAATGAGCAGTTCTTC.

This clone was found a few times. The rearrangement links TRBV10-2 to TRBJ1-1, with no clear D. V was trimmed by 1 base and J by 2 bases, leaving 8 bases between them. The CDR3 is 14 amino acids. In germline, CDR1 is WSHSY, CDR2 SAAADI. The CDR3 here is CASSEWGGNTEAFF. The CDR3, as DNA: TGCGCCAGCAGTGAGTGGGGAGGAAACACTGAAGCTTTCTTT.

The chain joins TRBV7-2 to TRBJ2-2, with D uncertain. The CDR3 contains 15 residues. V was pared by 2 bases and J by 1 base, with 8 bases between. Germline values: CDR1 SGHTA, CDR2 FQGNSA. The DNA for the CDR3 is TGTGCCAGCAGCTTAAAAGGCGGGAACACCGGGGAGCTGTTTTTT. Translated: CASSLKGGNTGELFF.

This clone was detected only a few times. V gene TRBV11-2 combines with J gene TRBJ2-5; 13 positions match TRBD2. The CDR3 covers 16 residues. Germline V gene lookup returns CDR1 SGHAT and CDR2 FQNNGV. Trimming took 0 bases from V and 2 from J; bases not matched to a gene: 0. CDR3 amino acids: CASSLELAGGQETQYF. The CDR3 coding sequence is TGTGCCAGCAGCTTAGAACTAGCGGGGGGGCAAGAGACCCAGTACTTC.

The genes are TRBV7-9 and TRBJ2-6; tentative D call: TRBD2 (6 bases). The germline CDR1 and CDR2 sequences are SEHNR and FQNEAQ (reference sequence). There are 18 residues in the CDR3. The V and J ends lost 4 bases and 0 bases respectively, with 16 bases between them. This CDR3 reads CASSSYSRGSSGANVLTF. DNA of the CDR3: TGTGCCAGCAGCTCCTACTCTCGGGGGAGCTCTGGGGCCAACGTCCTGACTTTC.

This clone was seen a single time. This chain uses TRBV7-3 with TRBJ2-1; the match to TRBD2 covers 14 bases. The CDR3 is 17 amino acids. The germline V gene has CDR1 SGHTA and CDR2 FQGTGA. Germline trimming cut 5 bases from V and 9 bases from J; bases unmatched to any gene: 12. Written as DNA, the CDR3 is TGTGCCAGCAGCCCGTCCGCGACTAGCGGGGGGGCCGGTGAGCAGTTCTTC. Translating gives CASSPSATSGGAGEQFF.

This chain joins TRBV11-2 and TRBJ1-6, with unresolved D. Trimming took off 1 base at V and 8 bases at J, with 9 bases between the two ends. Germline CDR1 reads SGHAT; CDR2 reads FQNNGV. The CDR3 spans 14 residues. The CDR3, as DNA: TGTGCCAGCAGCTTAGTGGCAGTTTATTCACCCCTCCACTTT. Amino acid sequence: CASSLVAVYSPLHF.

The chain is built from TRBV7-2 and TRBJ2-3, with 14 bases that match TRBD2. The length of the CDR3 is 16 residues. Unmatched junction bases numbered 5, after V lost 6 bases and J lost 3 bases. CDR1 is SGHTA and CDR2 is FQGNSA in the germline V gene. The CDR3 DNA follows: TGTGCCAGCAGTGGACTAGCGGGAGGACGTACAGATACGCAGTATTTT. As protein: CASSGLAGGRTDTQYF. The whole variable domain, remainder taken from reference TRBV7-2 and TRBJ2-3, is GAGVSQSPSNKVTEKGKDVELRCDPISGHTALYWYRQSLGQGLEFLIYFQGNSAPDKSGLPSDRFSAERTGGSVSTLTIQRTQQEDSAVYLCASSGLAGGRTDTQYFGPGTRLTVL.

The chain carries TRBV2 and TRBJ1-1; possible D gene TRBD1, 6 bases. The CDR3 has 14 residues. V was clipped by 6 bases and J by 0 bases, with 11 bases between them. Germline loops: CDR1 SNHLY, CDR2 FYNNEI. As DNA, the CDR3 is TGTGCCAGCAGGTACGGGACATTGAACACTGAAGCTTTCTTT. Protein: CASRYGTLNTEAFF. Combining the CDR3 with reference TRBV2 and TRBJ1-1 gives the whole variable domain EPEVTQTPSHQVTQMGQEVILRCVPISNHLYFYWYRQILGQKVEFLVSFYNNEISEKSEIFDDQFSVERPDGSNFTLKIRSTKLEDSAMYFCASRYGTLNTEAFFGQGTRLTVV.